The TCR beta chain under discussion was sequenced for a study of post-analysis software for immune sequencing data. Study context: The cohort encompassed relapsing-remitting, secondary progressive and progressive-relapsing multiple sclerosis disease courses. Points from the study as a whole: Higher frequency in patients than in controls was seen for five TRBV segments, with TRBV5-6, TRBV5-1 and TRBV20-1 among them. By F measure, strong co-clustering occurred among samples prepared in the same batch. Controls' normalized Chao1 diversity significantly exceeded that of multiple sclerosis patients.

The authors incorporated unique molecular identifiers into the TCR beta cDNA libraries. When about 1 to 11 million T cells were used, they gave some 520,000 cDNA molecules. TCRdb called the PCR reads again in MiXCR, with one record for every CDR3 protein. The sample holds some 800,000 distinct CDR3 sequences; 46% are singletons and the top ten take approximately 4.4%. This clonotype showed up just a few times. The antigen remains undetermined. The CDR3 consists of 12 residues. CDR1 is DFQATT, CDR2 SNEGSKA, per germline (reference sequence). V lost 6 bases to trimming and J lost 3 bases; unmatched junction nucleotides: 5.

This receptor was identified in a girl under 18 with multiple sclerosis. The sequencing sample was made of blood. This rearrangement joins TRBV20-1 to TRBJ2-7; 7 nucleotides align to TRBD1. In DNA, the CDR3 is TGCAGTGCCCGGGACAGCCTCTACGAGCAGTACTTC. Its protein product is CSARDSLYEQYF.